These 4 T cell receptor beta chains came from one sample sequenced in a study of early T cells in non-severe SARS-CoV-2 infection. TCRdb processed the 5' RACE reads anew with MiXCR; each CDR3 protein has one entry. The repertoire holds roughly 63,000 distinct CDR3 sequences, with under 15% as singletons. The sample comprised whole blood. The origin of the receptors is an adult who was a healthcare worker with PCR-confirmed SARS-CoV-2 infection or an uninfected control (not recorded which).

The DNA for the CDR3 is TGTGCCAGCAGCCAAGAGGGCAGGGATCGGGAGCAGTACTTC. It yields the protein CASSQEGRDREQYF. J is TRBJ2-7 and V is TRBV4-2, with D perhaps matching TRBD1 (5 bases). The CDR3 totals 14 residues. CDR1 LGHNA and CDR2 YNFKEQ come from the germline V gene. V gave up 0 bases and J gave up 7 bases, with 13 bases separating them.

Regarding this clonotype: This could be a read error, since a much larger clone is one nucleotide away. V and J are TRBV10-3 and TRBJ2-7; the match to TRBD1 covers 10 bases. Germline CDR1 reads ENHRY; CDR2 reads SYGVKD. CDR3 size: 14 residues. The V gene end was trimmed by 6 bases and the J gene end by 6 bases; junction bases not matched to a gene: 8. DNA for the CDR3: TGTGCCATCAGGACGGGACAGGGGAACGTCGAGCAGTACTTC. Translated, it gives CAIRTGQGNVEQYF.

This clonotype was seen ten or more times. The chain employs TRBV14 and TRBJ1-1; D is uncertain. Trimming cost V 4 bases and J 4 bases, with 19 bases left between them. Germline CDR1 is SGHDN and CDR2 is FVKESK. The CDR3 has 16 amino acids. The CDR3 nucleotides read TGTGCCAGCAGCCGAACCCGGGCCGCCCGGGGCACTGAAGCTTTCTTT. Encoded protein: CASSRTRAARGTEAFF.

In its sample, this clonotype was seen many times. V usage is TRBV20-1 and J usage is TRBJ2-4; D unresolved. Trimming took off 1 base at V and 6 bases at J, with 10 bases between the two ends. This CDR3 has 13 residues. From germline, CDR1 is DFQATT and CDR2 SNEGSKA (reference sequence). As DNA, the CDR3 is TGCAGTGCTAGAGTCCAGGTCAGAAACATTCAGTACTTC. Its translation is CSARVQVRNIQYF.